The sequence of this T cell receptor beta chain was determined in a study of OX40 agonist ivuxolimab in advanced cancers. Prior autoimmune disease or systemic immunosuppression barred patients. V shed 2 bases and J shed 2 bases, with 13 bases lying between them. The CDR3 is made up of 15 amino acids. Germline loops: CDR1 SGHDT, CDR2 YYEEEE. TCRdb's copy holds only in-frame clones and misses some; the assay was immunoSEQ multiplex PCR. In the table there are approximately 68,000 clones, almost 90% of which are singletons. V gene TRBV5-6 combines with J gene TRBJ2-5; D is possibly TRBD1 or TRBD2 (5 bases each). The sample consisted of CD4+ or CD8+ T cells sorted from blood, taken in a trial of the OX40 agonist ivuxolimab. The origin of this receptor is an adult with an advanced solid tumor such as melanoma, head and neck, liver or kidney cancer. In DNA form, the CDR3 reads TGTGCCAGCAGCTTTTCGTTTGAGGGGCAAGAGACCCAGTACTTC. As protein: CASSFSFEGQETQYF.